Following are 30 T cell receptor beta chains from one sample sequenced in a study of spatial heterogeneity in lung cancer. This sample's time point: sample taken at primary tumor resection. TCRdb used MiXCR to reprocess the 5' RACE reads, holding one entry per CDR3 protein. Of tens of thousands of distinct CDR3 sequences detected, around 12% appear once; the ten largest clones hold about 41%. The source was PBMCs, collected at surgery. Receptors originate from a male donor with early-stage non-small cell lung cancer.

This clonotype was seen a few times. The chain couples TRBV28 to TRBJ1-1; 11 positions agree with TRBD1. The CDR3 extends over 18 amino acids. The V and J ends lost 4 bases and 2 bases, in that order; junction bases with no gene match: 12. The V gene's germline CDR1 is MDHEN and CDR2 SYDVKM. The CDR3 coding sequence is TGTGCCAGCAGTTCCACCGGGACAGGGGGTTTTGGCAACACTGAAGCTTTCTTT. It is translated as CASSSTGTGGFGNTEAFF.

CDR3 bases: TGCGCTCCACCAAACGTCCGGAATCAGTGGACCCAGTACTTC. This gives the protein CAPPNVRNQWTQYF. The rearrangement uses TRBV4-3 and TRBJ2-5; D remains ambiguous. The CDR3 spans 14 residues. Germline V CDR1 and CDR2: LGHNA, YSLEER.

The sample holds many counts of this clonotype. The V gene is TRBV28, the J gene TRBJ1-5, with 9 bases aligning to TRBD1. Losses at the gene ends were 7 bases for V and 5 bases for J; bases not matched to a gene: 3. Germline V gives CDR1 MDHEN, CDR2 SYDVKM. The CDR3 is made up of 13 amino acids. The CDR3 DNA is TGTGCCAGCAAGAGGACAGGGGATCAGCCCCAGCATTTT. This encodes CASKRTGDQPQHF.

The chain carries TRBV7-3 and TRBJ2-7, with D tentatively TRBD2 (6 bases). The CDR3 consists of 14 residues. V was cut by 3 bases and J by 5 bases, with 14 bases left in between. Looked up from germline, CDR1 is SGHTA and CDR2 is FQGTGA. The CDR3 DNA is TGTGCCAGCAGCTTCCATCCTGGGGAGGACGAGCAGTACTTC. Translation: CASSFHPGEDEQYF.

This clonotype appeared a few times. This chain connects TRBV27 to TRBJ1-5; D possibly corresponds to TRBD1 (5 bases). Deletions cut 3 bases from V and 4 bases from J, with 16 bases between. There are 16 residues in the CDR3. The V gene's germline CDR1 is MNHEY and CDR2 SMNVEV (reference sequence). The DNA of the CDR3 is TGTGCCAGCAGTTTCCGCGGATGGAAGGGGAATCAGCCCCAGCATTTT. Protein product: CASSFRGWKGNQPQHF.

CDR3 protein: CATSTAGTKNNEQFF. CDR3 DNA: TGTGCCACCAGCACGGCCGGGACAAAGAACAATGAGCAGTTCTTC. The chain joins TRBV15 to TRBJ2-1; the D gene is possibly TRBD1 (6 bases). The CDR3 extends over 15 amino acids. Germline V gives CDR1 LNHNV, CDR2 YYDKDF (reference sequence). Trimming cost V 4 bases and J 5 bases, with 15 bases left between them.

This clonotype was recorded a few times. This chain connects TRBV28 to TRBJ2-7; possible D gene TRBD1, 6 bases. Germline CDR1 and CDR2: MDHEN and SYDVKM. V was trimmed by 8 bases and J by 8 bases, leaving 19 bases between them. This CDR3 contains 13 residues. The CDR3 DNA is TGTGCCAGCCGATTCCGGGCGCAGGGGAAGCAGTACTTC. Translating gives CASRFRAQGKQYF.

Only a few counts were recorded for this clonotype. This CDR3 is CASNPRGASYNEQFF. The CDR3 nucleotides are TGTGCCAGCAACCCCAGGGGGGCATCCTACAATGAGCAGTTCTTC. The chain uses TRBV6-2 or TRBV6-3 and TRBJ2-1, with TRBD1 as a possible D gene (7 bases). The CDR3 length is 15 residues. CDR1 is MNHEY, CDR2 SVGEGT, per germline. The V end lost 7 bases, the J end lost 1 base, and 14 bases lay between the germline ends.

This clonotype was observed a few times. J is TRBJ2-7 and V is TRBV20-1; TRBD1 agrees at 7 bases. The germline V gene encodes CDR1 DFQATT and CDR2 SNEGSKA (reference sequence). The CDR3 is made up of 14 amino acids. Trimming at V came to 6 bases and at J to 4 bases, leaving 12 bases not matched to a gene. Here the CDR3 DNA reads TGCAGTGCCACAGCCCTGACAGGGCGATACGAGCAGTACTTC. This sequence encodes CSATALTGRYEQYF.

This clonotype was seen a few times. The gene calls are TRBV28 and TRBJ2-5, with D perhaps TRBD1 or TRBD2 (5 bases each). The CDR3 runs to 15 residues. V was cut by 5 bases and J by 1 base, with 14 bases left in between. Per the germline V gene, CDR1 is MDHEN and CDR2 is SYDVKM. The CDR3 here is CASSRTGRAQETQYF. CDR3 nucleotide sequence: TGTGCCAGCAGTCGAACGGGACGGGCCCAAGAGACCCAGTACTTC.

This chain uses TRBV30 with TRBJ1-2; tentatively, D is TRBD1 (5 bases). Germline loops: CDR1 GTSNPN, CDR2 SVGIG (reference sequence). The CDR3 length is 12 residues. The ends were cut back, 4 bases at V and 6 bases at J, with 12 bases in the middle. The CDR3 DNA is TGTGCCTGGACCACAGGCGGCCATGGCTACACCTTC. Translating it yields CAWTTGGHGYTF.

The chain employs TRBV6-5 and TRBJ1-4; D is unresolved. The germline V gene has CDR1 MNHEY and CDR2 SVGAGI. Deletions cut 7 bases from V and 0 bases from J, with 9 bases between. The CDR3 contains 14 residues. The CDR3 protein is CASKRGSTNEKLFF. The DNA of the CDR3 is TGTGCCAGCAAAAGAGGGTCAACTAATGAAAAACTGTTTTTT.

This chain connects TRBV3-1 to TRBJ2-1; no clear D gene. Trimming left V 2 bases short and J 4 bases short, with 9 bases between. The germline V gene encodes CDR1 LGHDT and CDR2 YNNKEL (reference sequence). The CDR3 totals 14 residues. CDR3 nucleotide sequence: TGTGCCAGCAGCCAAATACAGAATTACAATGAGCAGTTCTTC. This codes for CASSQIQNYNEQFF.

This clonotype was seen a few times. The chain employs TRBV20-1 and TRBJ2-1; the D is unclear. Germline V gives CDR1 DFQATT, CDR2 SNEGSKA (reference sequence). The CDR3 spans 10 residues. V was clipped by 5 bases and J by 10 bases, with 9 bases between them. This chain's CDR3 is CSALKGEQFF. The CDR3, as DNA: TGCAGTGCTCTCAAAGGGGAGCAGTTCTTC.

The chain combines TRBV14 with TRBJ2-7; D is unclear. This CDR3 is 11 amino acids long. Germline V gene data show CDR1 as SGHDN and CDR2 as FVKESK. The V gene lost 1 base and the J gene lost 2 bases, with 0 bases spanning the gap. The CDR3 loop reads CASSQAYEQYF. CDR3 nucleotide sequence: TGTGCCAGCAGCCAAGCCTACGAGCAGTACTTC. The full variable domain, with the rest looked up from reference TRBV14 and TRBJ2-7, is EAGVTQFPSHSVIEKGQTVTLRCDPISGHDNLYWYRRVMGKEIKFLLHFVKESKQDESGMPNNRFLAERTGGTYSTLKVQPAELEDSGVYFCASSQAYEQYFGPGTRLTVT.

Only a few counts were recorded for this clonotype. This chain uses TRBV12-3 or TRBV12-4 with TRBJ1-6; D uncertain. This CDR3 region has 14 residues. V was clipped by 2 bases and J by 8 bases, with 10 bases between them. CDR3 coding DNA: TGTGCCAGCAGTTTAATGGGTCTGGATTCACCCCTCCACTTT. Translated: CASSLMGLDSPLHF.

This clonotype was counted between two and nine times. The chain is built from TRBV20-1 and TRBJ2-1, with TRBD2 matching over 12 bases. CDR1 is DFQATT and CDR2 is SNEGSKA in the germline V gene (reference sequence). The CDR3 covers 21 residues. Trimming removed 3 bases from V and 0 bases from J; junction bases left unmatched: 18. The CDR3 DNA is TGCAGTGCTAGCCTAGCGGGAGGGCCTAGTCGCGCTTACCGCTCCTACAATGAGCAGTTCTTC. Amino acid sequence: CSASLAGGPSRAYRSYNEQFF.

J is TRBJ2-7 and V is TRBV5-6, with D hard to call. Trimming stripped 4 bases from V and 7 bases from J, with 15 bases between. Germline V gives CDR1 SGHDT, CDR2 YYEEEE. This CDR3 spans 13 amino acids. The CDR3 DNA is TGTGCCAGCAGCCCCCCATCCCCTGGGGAGCAGTACTTC. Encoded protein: CASSPPSPGEQYF.

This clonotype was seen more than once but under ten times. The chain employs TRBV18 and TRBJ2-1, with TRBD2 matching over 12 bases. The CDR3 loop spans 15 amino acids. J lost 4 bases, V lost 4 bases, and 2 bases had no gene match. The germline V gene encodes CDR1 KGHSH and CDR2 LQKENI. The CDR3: CASSRTSGVYNEQFF. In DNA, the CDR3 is TGTGCCAGCTCACGGACTAGCGGGGTTTACAATGAGCAGTTCTTC.

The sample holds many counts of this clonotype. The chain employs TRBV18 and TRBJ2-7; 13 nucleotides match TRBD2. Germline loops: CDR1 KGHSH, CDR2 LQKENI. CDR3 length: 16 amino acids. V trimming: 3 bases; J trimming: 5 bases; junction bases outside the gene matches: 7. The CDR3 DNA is TGTGCCAGCTCACCCCGGACTAGCGGGAGTTCCCACGAGCAGTACTTC. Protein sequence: CASSPRTSGSSHEQYF.

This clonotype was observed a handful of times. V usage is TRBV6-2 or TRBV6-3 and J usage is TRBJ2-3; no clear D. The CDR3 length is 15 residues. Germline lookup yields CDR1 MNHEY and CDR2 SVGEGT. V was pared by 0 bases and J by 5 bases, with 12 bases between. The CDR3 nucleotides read TGTGCCAGCAGTTACTCGATGGCCTTGGGAGATACGCAGTATTTT. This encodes CASSYSMALGDTQYF.

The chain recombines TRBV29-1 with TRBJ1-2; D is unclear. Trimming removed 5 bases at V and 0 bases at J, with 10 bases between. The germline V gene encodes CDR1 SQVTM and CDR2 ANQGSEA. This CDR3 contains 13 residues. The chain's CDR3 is CSVSSETNYGYTF. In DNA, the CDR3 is TGCAGCGTTTCTTCAGAAACTAACTATGGCTACACCTTC.

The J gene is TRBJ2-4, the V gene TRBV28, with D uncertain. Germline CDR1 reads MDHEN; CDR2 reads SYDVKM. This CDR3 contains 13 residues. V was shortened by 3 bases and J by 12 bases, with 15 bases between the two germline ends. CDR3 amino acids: CASSFLDSGSQYF. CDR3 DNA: TGTGCCAGCAGTTTCCTCGACTCAGGCTCTCAGTACTTC.

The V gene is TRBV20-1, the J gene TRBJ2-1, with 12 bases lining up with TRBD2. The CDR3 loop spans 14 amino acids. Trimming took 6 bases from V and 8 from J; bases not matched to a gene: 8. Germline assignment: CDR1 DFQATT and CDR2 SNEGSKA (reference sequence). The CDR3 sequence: CSATTSGRLDEQFF. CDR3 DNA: TGCAGTGCCACGACTAGCGGGAGACTCGATGAGCAGTTCTTC.

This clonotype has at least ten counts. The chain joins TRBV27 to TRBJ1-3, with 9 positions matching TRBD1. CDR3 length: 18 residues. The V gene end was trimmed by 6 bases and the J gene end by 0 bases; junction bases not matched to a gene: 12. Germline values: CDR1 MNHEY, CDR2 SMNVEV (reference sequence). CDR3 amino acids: CASRPEAGTGNSGNTIYF. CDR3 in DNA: TGTGCCAGCAGACCAGAGGCCGGGACAGGGAACTCTGGAAACACCATATATTTT.

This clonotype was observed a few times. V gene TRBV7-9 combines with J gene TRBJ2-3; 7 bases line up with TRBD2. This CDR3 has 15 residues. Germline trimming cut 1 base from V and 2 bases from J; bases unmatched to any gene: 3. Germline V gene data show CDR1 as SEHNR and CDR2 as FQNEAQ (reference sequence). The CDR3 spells CASSLVGRATDTQYF. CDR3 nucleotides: TGTGCCAGCAGCTTAGTAGGGAGGGCCACAGATACGCAGTATTTT.

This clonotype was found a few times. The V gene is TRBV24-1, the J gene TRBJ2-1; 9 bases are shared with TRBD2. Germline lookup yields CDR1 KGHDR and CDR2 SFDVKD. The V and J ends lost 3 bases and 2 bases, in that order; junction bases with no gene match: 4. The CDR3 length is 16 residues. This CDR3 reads CATSDLTSGPYNEQFF. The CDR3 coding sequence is TGTGCCACCAGTGATCTGACTAGCGGACCCTACAATGAGCAGTTCTTC.

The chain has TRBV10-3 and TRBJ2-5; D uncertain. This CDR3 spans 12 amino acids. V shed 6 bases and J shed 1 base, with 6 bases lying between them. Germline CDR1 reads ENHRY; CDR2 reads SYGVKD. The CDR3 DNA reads TGTGCCATCAGAGGGTCCCAAGAGACCCAGTACTTC. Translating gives CAIRGSQETQYF.

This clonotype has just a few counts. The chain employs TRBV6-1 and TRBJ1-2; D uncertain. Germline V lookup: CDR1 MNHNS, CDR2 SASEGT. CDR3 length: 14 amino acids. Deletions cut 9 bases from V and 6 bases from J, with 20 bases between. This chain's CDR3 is CASNGPRRRNGYTF. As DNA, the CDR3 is TGTGCCAGTAATGGGCCGCGAAGGCGGAATGGCTACACCTTC.

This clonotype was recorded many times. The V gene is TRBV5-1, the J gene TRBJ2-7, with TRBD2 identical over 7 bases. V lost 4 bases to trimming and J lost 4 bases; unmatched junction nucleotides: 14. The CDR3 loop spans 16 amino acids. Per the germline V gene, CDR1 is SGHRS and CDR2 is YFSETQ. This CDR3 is CASSPAWAGDIYEQYF. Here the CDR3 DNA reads TGCGCCAGCAGCCCGGCCTGGGCGGGAGACATATACGAGCAGTACTTC.